This T cell receptor (beta chain) came from a study of blood T cell repertoires in COVID-19. Study-level information: The United States, Italy and Spain supplied acute and convalescent COVID-19 samples. In each case, the material was cDNA or gDNA derived from T cells, B-cell-depleted T cells, or PBMCs.

As processed by the authors: Reference gene primer amplification gave estimated nucleated cell counts. The assay was immunoSEQ multiplex PCR, and TCRdb's table has in-frame clones only and misses some. V and J calls and clone size are those listed in that table; D and trimming were worked out from the DNA. The table includes under 150,000 clones, approximately 79% detected once. The CDR3 runs 15 residues. V lost 0 bases and J lost 4; bases outside the gene matches: 0. Germline CDR1 SGHTA, CDR2 FQGNSA. This clonotype was obtained from a man between 45 and 60 years old with active or convalescent COVID-19. What was sequenced was peripheral blood. The V and J genes are TRBV7-2 and TRBJ2-5, with TRBD1 identical over 12 bases. The CDR3 nucleotides are TGTGCCAGCAGCTTAGCGGGACAGGGGGCAGAGACCCAGTACTTC. Amino acids: CASSLAGQGAETQYF. Together with reference TRBV7-2 and TRBJ2-5, the CDR3 gives the full variable domain: GAGVSQSPSNKVTEKGKDVELRCDPISGHTALYWYRQSLGQGLEFLIYFQGNSAPDKSGLPSDRFSAERTGGSVSTLTIQRTQQEDSAVYLCASSLAGQGAETQYFGPGTRLLVL.